These T cell receptor beta chains were read from a single sample in a study of T cells after yellow fever vaccination. Each CDR3 protein gets one entry after TCRdb re-called the 5' RACE reads with MiXCR. The sample yields 500,000 to 550,000 distinct CDR3 sequences, 20% to 25% seen once. The source material was PBMCs, sampled more than 20 days after the first yellow fever vaccination. The origin of the receptors is a man between 18 and 35 years old who received the YFV17D yellow fever vaccine. Each CDR3 is given without its conserved first and last residue.

v_gene	j_gene	CDR3aa
TRBV20-1	TRBJ1-6	SASGTGRNSPLH
TRBV20-1	TRBJ1-4	SARDPYQEKLF
TRBV6-1	TRBJ2-4	ASDRGLLGNIQY
TRBV10-3	TRBJ1-5	AISESWTVGQPQH
TRBV30	TRBJ2-5	AWSVGSETQY
TRBV6-5	TRBJ1-2	ASSYSSEDYGYT
TRBV27	TRBJ1-5	ASSLTGDHQPQH
TRBV6-2/TRBV6-3	TRBJ2-7	ASSPATYEQY
TRBV20-1	TRBJ1-6	RGQGDSPLH
TRBV25-1	TRBJ2-5	ASSGDNQETQY
TRBV7-2	TRBJ1-1	ASSPGQGGPPEAF
TRBV15	TRBJ1-2	ATSAEGGYT
TRBV7-6	TRBJ2-2	ASSQEGLTNTGELF
TRBV25-1	TRBJ2-7	ASSAPGEYEQY
TRBV9	TRBJ2-1	ASSAGQLTSYNEQF
TRBV7-2	TRBJ2-2	ASSLVGQKNTGELF
TRBV5-1	TRBJ2-5	ASSNYAGVETQY
TRBV6-1	TRBJ1-2	ASSQSGTHGYT
TRBV7-6	TRBJ2-3	ASSLAGVSTDTQY